This T cell receptor beta chain was sequenced for a study of cytomegalovirus exposure and HLA in healthy donors. The PCR contained 60 Vbeta and 13 Jbeta primers. Assay used: immunoSEQ multiplex PCR; TCRdb lists only in-frame clones, some missing. The listing records about 150,000 clones. Each of the donors was a healthy bone marrow donor. The CDR3 runs 16 residues. Germline lookup yields CDR1 SGHKS and CDR2 YYEKEE (reference sequence). V lost 2 bases to trimming and J lost 3 bases; unmatched junction nucleotides: 10. The chain employs TRBV5-5 and TRBJ2-7; 8 bases are shared with TRBD2. Sequencing input: PBMCs. This TCR derives from a woman in her forties or fifties in good health and CMV-seronegative. The CDR3 bases are TGTGCCAGCAGCTTATTCGGGGGGGGTAGCGGCTACGAGCAGTACTTC. It yields the protein CASSLFGGGSGYEQYF.